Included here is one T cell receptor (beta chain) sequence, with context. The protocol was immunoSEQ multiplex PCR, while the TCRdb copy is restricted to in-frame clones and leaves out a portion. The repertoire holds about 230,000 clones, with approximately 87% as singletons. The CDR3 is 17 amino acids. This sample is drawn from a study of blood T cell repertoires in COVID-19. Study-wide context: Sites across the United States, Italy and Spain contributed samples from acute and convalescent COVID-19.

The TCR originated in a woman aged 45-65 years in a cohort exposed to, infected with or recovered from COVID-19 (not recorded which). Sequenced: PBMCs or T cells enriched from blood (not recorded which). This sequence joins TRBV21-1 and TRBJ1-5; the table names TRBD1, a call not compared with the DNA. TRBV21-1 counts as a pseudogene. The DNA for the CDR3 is TGTGCCAGCAGCAAACGACAGGGGGCTATGAACAATCAGCCCCAGCATTTT. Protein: CASSKRQGAMNNQPQHF.